Detailed here is one T cell receptor beta chain. Antigen specificity is unknown. Caucasian adults living in Nashville, Tennessee, provided all samples. Each subset's genomic DNA was split evenly across several immunoSEQ plates. Produced via immunoSEQ multiplex PCR; TCRdb's table is partial and in-frame only. The profile covers a few hundred thousand clones, with roughly 80% appearing a single time and around 9.3% taken by the ten largest. The data derive from a study of shared clonotypes between healthy human individuals. Study summary: Each donor contributed plates that comprised three CD4 naive, three CD4 memory, two CD8 naive and one CD8 memory. Study-wide results and caveats: Clonotypes which were not shared had lower generation probabilities than clonotypes that all four donors shared.

Germline CDR1 and CDR2: SGHTA and FQGNSA. The CDR3 is made up of 12 amino acids. With 3 bases removed from V and 3 bases from J, the gap between germline ends came to 5 bases. This TCR derives from a young man in good health. The sequencing sample was made of memory CD4+ T cells sorted from blood. Subset reported: CD45RA-negative fraction. V and J are TRBV7-2 and TRBJ1-1; D gene ambiguous. The CDR3 is CASSFGHTEAFF. The CDR3 DNA reads as TGTGCCAGCAGCTTCGGCCACACTGAAGCTTTCTTT. The variable domain in full, with the rest retrieved from reference TRBV7-2 and TRBJ1-1, is GAGVSQSPSNKVTEKGKDVELRCDPISGHTALYWYRQSLGQGLEFLIYFQGNSAPDKSGLPSDRFSAERTGGSVSTLTIQRTQQEDSAVYLCASSFGHTEAFFGQGTRLTVV.